This entry concerns a single T cell receptor (beta chain). The authors ran unsorted PBMC replicate PCRs on around 270 ng DNA, some 30,000 T cell genomes. Clones were read by immunoSEQ multiplex PCR, and TCRdb kept only the in-frame ones, dropping some. The sample lists roughly 450,000 clones, around 79% occurring once. The data belong to a study of shared clonotypes between healthy human individuals. For the study at large: A few men and two women, aged 18 to 49, were donors.

The CDR3 totals 16 residues. The germline V gene has CDR1 LNHDA and CDR2 SQIVND (reference sequence). With 4 bases clipped from V and 7 bases from J, the junction kept 13 bases outside the gene matches. Specimen: PBMCs. The chain combines TRBV19 with TRBJ1-5; 7 bases are shared with TRBD1. This TCR was sampled from a woman between 40 and 50 years old in good health. Some clones in this sample may be carry-over from other donors' samples. The CDR3 region has the DNA TGTGCCAGTAGTACCCGCAAAACAGGGGAAGGACAGCCCCAGCATTTT. Its translation: CASSTRKTGEGQPQHF.